This is a list of T cell receptor beta chains from one sample in a study of blood T cell repertoires in COVID-19. Sequencing used immunoSEQ multiplex PCR; TCRdb keeps in-frame clones, though not all of them. The sample has more than 30,000 clones; approximately 87% are singletons. The sample taken for sequencing was peripheral blood. The receptors were sampled from a man aged 50-60 years with active or convalescent COVID-19. Each CDR3 is given with its conserved first and last residue. A D gene is named only where the DNA matches it firmly. Some rows have no size entry. The others give once, few or many, or a class for an expanded clone.

size	D	V	J	CDR3	DNA
.	TRBD2	TRBV5-1	TRBJ2-3	CASSLGLAGPDTQYF	TGCGCCAGCAGCTTAGGTCTAGCGGGGCCAGATACGCAGTATTTT
.	TRBD2	TRBV2	TRBJ2-7	CASSEGSGRAYEQYF	TGTGCCAGCAGTGAAGGTAGCGGGAGGGCCTACGAGCAGTACTTC
few	TRBD2	TRBV28	TRBJ2-1	CASRILAGGYNEQFF	TGTGCCAGCAGAATACTAGCGGGGGGTTACAATGAGCAGTTCTTC
.	.	TRBV28	TRBJ2-5	CASSRHGGETQYF	TGTGCCAGCAGTAGACATGGGGGGGAGACCCAGTACTTC
.	.	TRBV5-1	TRBJ1-4	CASSLTAGYEKLFF	TGCGCCAGCAGCTTGACAGCGGGTTATGAAAAACTGTTTTTT
.	.	TRBV3-1/TRBV3-2	TRBJ1-1	CASSQDRGWTEAFF	TGTGCCAGCAGCCAAGACAGGGGTTGGACTGAAGCTTTCTTT
.	TRBD2	TRBV18	TRBJ2-1	CASSPLAGGGVNEQFF	TGTGCCAGCTCACCATTAGCGGGAGGAGGAGTAAATGAGCAGTTCTTC
.	.	TRBV28	TRBJ1-5	CASSLTTINQPQHF	TGTGCCAGCAGTTTGACAACGATAAATCAGCCCCAGCATTTT
.	.	TRBV2	TRBJ1-2	CASRPGGNYGYTF	TGTGCCAGCAGACCCGGGGGAAACTATGGCTACACCTTC
.	.	TRBV5-4	TRBJ2-5	CASSLSQETQYF	TGTGCCAGCAGCTTATCTCAAGAGACCCAGTACTTC
.	.	TRBV25-1	TRBJ1-4	CASSEQAVGEKLFF	TGTGCCAGCAGTGAACAGGCCGTGGGTGAAAAACTGTTTTTT
.	TRBD2	TRBV5-1	TRBJ2-5	CASSLVGGREETQYF	TGCGCCAGCAGCTTGGTAGGAGGGAGGGAAGAGACCCAGTACTTC
once	.	TRBV28	TRBJ2-2	CASSSRGTGELFF	TGTGCCAGCAGTTCCCGGGGCACCGGGGAGCTGTTTTTT
few	TRBD1	TRBV5-4	TRBJ1-6	CASSLDLSGGQGYSPLHF	TGTGCCAGCAGCTTGGATTTGAGCGGGGGACAGGGGTATTCACCCCTCCACTTT
once	TRBD1	TRBV6-4	TRBJ1-1	CASSQDRESTEAFF	TGTGCCAGCAGCCAGGACAGGGAGAGTACTGAAGCTTTCTTT
.	.	TRBV27	TRBJ1-5	CASTPGGGWNQPQHF	TGTGCCAGCACCCCCGGGGGGGGCTGGAATCAGCCCCAGCATTTT
once	.	TRBV25-1	TRBJ1-2	CASSGPYGYTF	TGTGCCAGCAGTGGCCCCTACGGCTACACCTTC
once	.	TRBV18	TRBJ1-1	CASSPRGDSEAFF	TGTGCCAGCTCACCACGGGGCGACAGTGAAGCTTTCTTT
.	TRBD2	TRBV2	TRBJ2-7	CASIGLGPLEQYF	TGTGCCAGCATAGGACTAGGTCCCCTCGAGCAGTACTTC
.	.	TRBV30	TRBJ1-1	CAWSVRRVTEAFF	TGTGCCTGGAGTGTACGACGGGTCACTGAAGCTTTCTTT
.	.	TRBV5-1	TRBJ2-5	CASSPVNAAETQYF	TGCGCCAGCAGCCCAGTTAACGCGGCAGAGACCCAGTACTTC
.	.	TRBV11-2	TRBJ2-6	CASSLLAPGQSSGANVLTF	TGTGCCAGCAGCTTACTAGCGCCGGGACAGAGCTCTGGGGCCAACGTCCTGACTTTC
.	.	TRBV2	TRBJ1-6	CASSEQGPYNSPLHF	TGTGCCAGCAGTGAACAGGGGCCCTATAATTCACCCCTCCACTTT
.	TRBD1	TRBV19	TRBJ1-6	CASSMGQINSPLHF	TGTGCCAGTAGTATGGGACAGATTAATTCACCCCTCCACTTT
.	TRBD2	TRBV19	TRBJ2-5	CASSIGLAGLLQETQYF	TGTGCCAGTAGTATAGGACTAGCGGGACTCCTCCAAGAGACCCAGTACTTC
.	.	TRBV7-2	TRBJ1-6	CASSLRGGRANSPLHF	TGTGCCAGCAGCTTAAGGGGGGGGAGGGCGAATTCACCCCTCCACTTT
.	.	TRBV13	TRBJ2-3	CASSLGFQGTQYF	TGTGCCAGCAGCTTAGGCTTCCAGGGGACGCAGTATTTT